The sequence of this T cell receptor beta chain was determined in a study of blood T cell repertoires in COVID-19. Study as a whole: Sites across the United States, Italy and Spain contributed samples from acute and convalescent COVID-19. T cells, B-cell-depleted T cells, or PBMCs supplied cDNA or gDNA.

This CDR3 is 15 amino acids long. The germline V gene encodes CDR1 SGHAT and CDR2 FQNNGV. Unmatched junction bases numbered 4, after V lost 5 bases and J lost 3 bases. In the source study's methods: Amplification of reference gene primers was used by the study to estimate nucleated cell counts. Here immunoSEQ multiplex PCR was the method, and the copy in TCRdb shows in-frame clones only, minus some. Clone size and the V and J calls come from that table; the DNA yielded D and trimming. There are 130,000 to 150,000 clones in the sample; around nine tenths occur only once, and about 1.7% lies in the top ten.

The chain links TRBV11-2 to TRBJ2-1; 10 bases are a match to TRBD2. Sequencing was performed on peripheral blood. The TCR sequence derives from a woman between 50 and 59 years old with acute or convalescent COVID-19. CDR3 loop: CASSTLAGDYNEQFF. CDR3 DNA sequence: TGTGCCAGCAGCACCCTAGCGGGAGACTACAATGAGCAGTTCTTC.